The clone carrying this TCR beta chain was detected a few times. The target antigen is unknown. This record comes from a study of cytomegalovirus exposure and HLA in healthy donors. Study-wide results and limits: In a later analysis, the majority of CMV-associated beta chains seemingly showed HLA restriction.

Primers for the PCR totalled 60 Vbeta and 13 Jbeta. Libraries were prepared by immunoSEQ multiplex PCR; TCRdb keeps only in-frame clonotypes and omits some of them. The sample includes 150,000 to 200,000 clones, 76% of them seen just once. Those who donated were healthy bone marrow donors. CDR3 size: 12 residues. V was cut by 3 bases and J by 8 bases, with 11 bases left in between. Germline CDR1 is GTSNPN and CDR2 is SVGIG (reference sequence). The clonotype was recovered from a man aged 18 to 29 in good health and CMV-seronegative. The chain recombines TRBV30 with TRBJ1-5; D call uncertain. Material for sequencing was PBMCs. Here the CDR3 reads CAWRGSKEPQHF. In DNA form, the CDR3 reads TGTGCCTGGAGGGGGAGTAAGGAGCCCCAGCATTTT.